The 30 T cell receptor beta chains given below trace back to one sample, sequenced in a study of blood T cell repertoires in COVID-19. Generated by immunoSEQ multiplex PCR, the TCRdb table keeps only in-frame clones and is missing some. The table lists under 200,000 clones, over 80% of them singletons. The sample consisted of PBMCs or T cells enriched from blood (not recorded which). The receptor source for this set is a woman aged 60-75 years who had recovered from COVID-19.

Here the CDR3 reads CASSIFVDYEQYF. The CDR3 DNA reads TGTGCCAGTAGTATATTTGTAGACTACGAGCAGTACTTC. The chain combines TRBV19 with TRBJ2-7, with D uncertain. Germline V gene sequence: CDR1 LNHDA, CDR2 SQIVND (reference sequence). CDR3 length equals 13 residues. Trimming cost V 2 bases and J 3 bases, with 8 bases left between them.

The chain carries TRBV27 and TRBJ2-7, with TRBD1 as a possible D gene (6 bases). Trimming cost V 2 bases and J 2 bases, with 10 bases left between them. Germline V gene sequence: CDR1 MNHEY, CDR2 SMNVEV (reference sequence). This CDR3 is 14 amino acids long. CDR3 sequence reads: CASSLREGAYEQYF. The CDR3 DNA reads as TGTGCCAGCAGTTTACGAGAGGGGGCCTACGAGCAGTACTTC.

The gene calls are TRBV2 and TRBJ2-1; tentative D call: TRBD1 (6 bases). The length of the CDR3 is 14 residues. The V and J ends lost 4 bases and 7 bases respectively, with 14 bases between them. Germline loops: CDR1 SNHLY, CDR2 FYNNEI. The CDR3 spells CASSVIQGVNEQFF. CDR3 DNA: TGTGCCAGCAGTGTGATACAGGGAGTAAATGAGCAGTTCTTC.

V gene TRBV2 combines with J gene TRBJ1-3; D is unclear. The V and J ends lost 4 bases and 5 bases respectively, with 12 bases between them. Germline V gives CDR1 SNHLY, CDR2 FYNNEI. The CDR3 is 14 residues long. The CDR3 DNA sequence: TGTGCCAGCAGTGTCAACAGTCCGCGAAACACCATATATTTT. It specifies CASSVNSPRNTIYF.

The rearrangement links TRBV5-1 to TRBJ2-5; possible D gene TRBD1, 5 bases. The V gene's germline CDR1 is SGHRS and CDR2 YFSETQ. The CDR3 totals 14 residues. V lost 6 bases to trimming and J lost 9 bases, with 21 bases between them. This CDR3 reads CASTYSGSKGAQYF. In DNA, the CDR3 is TGCGCCAGCACCTACTCAGGGTCCAAAGGGGCCCAGTACTTC.

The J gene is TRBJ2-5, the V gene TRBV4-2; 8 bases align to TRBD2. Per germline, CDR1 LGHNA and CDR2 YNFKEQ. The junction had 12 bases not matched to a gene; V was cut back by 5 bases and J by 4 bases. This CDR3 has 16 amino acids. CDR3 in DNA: TGTGCCAGCAGCTTTGGGGAAGCGGGAGTGTTAGAGACCCAGTACTTC. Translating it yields CASSFGEAGVLETQYF.

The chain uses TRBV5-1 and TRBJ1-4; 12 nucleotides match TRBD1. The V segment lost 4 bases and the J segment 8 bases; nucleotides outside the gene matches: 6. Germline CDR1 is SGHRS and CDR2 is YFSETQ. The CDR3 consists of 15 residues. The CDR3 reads CASSVGQGAAEKLFF. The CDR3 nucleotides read TGCGCCAGCAGCGTGGGACAGGGGGCAGCGGAAAAACTGTTTTTT.

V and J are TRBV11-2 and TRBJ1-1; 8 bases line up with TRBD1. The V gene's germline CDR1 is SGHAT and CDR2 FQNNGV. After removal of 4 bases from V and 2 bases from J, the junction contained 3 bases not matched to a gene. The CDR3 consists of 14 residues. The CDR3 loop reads CASSYSGGNTEAFF. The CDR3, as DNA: TGTGCCAGCAGCTATTCAGGGGGCAACACTGAAGCTTTCTTT.

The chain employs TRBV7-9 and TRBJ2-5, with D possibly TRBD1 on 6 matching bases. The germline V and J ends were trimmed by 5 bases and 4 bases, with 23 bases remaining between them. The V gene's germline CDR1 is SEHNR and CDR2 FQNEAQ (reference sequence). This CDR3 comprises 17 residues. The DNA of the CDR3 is TGTGCCAGCAGCATATCCCCGGCCGCGACAGGCCCAGAGACCCAGTACTTC. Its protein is CASSISPAATGPETQYF.

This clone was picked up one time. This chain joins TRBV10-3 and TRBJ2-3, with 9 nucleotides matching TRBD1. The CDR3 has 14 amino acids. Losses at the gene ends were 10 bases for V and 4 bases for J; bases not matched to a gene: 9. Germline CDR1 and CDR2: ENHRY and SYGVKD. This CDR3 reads CATGRGQGPDTQYF. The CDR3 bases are TGTGCCACGGGCCGGGGACAGGGCCCAGATACGCAGTATTTT.

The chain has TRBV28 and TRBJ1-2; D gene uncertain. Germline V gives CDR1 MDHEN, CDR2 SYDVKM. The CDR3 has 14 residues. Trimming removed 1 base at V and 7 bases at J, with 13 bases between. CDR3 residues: CASSLSPRVGGYTF. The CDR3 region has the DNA TGTGCCAGCAGTTTATCACCGAGGGTAGGTGGCTACACCTTC.

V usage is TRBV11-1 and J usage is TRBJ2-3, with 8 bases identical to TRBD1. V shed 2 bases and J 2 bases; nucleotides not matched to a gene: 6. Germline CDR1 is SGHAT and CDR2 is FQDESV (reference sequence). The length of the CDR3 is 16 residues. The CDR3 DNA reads TGTGCCAGCAGCTTAATAGGGGACAGGATCACAGATACGCAGTATTTT. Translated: CASSLIGDRITDTQYF.

In DNA, the CDR3 is TGTGCCAGCAGTAGGGGTGGCGGGGAGCTGTTTTTT. Amino acids: CASSRGGGELFF. This chain links TRBV12-3 or TRBV12-4 with TRBJ2-2; possible D gene TRBD1, 5 bases. The CDR3 runs 12 residues. The V and J ends lost 5 bases and 7 bases respectively, with 8 bases between them.

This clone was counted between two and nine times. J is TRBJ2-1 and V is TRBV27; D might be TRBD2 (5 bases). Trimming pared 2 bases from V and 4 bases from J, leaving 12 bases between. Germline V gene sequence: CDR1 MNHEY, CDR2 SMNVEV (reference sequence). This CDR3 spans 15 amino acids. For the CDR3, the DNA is TGTGCCAGCAGTTTAAGGGCTAGCCAGTACAATGAGCAGTTCTTC. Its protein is CASSLRASQYNEQFF.

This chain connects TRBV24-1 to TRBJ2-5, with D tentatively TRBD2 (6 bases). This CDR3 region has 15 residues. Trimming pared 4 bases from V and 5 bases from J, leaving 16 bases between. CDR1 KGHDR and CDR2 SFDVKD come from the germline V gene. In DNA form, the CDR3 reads TGTGCCACCAGTGACGCCCTAGGAGGGATGGAGACCCAGTACTTC. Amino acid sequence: CATSDALGGMETQYF.

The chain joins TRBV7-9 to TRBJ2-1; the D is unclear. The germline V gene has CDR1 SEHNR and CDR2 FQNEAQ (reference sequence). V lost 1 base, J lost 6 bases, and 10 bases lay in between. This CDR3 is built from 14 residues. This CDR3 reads CASSLVSGFNEQFF. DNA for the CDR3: TGTGCCAGCAGCTTAGTTTCCGGGTTCAATGAGCAGTTCTTC.

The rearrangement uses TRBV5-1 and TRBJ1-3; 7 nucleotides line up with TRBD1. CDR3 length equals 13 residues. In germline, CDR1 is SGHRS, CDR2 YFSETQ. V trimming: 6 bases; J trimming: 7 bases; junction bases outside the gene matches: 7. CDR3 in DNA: TGCGCCAGCAACCCCGACAGGGCCAACACCATATATTTT. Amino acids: CASNPDRANTIYF.

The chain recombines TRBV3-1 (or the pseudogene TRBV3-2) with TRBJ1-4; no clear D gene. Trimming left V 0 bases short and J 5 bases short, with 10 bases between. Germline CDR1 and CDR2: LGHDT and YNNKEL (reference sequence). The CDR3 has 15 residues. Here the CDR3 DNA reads TGTGCCAGCAGCCAAGAGAGGGTTCTCAATGAAAAACTGTTTTTT. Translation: CASSQERVLNEKLFF.

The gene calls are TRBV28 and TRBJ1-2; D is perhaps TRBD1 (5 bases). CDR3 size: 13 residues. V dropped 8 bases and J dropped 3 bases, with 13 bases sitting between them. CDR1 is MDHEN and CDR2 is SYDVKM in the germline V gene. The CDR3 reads CASWSGEDYGYTF. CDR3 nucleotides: TGTGCCAGCTGGTCGGGGGAGGACTATGGCTACACCTTC.

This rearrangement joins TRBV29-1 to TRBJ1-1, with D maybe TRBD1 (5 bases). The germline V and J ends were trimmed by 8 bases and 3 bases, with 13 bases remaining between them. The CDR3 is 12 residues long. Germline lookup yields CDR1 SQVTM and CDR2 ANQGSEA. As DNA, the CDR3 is TGCAGCATCAGGGTAGAAGACACTGAAGCTTTCTTT. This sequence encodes CSIRVEDTEAFF. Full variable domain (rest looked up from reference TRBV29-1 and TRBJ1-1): SAVISQKPSRDICQRGTSLTIQCQVDSQVTMMFWYRQQPGQSLTLIATANQGSEATYESGFVIDKFPISRPNLTFSTLTVSNMSPEDSSIYLCSIRVEDTEAFFGQGTRLTVV.

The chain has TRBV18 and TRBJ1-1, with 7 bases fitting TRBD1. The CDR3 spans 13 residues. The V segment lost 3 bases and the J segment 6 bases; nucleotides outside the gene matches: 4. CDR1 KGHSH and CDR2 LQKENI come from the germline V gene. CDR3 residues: CASSPSGGPEAFF. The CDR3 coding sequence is TGTGCCAGCTCACCCTCAGGGGGGCCTGAAGCTTTCTTT.

The CDR3 region is CASSPLGAANTGELFF. The CDR3 nucleotides are TGCGCCAGCAGTCCCCTAGGGGCCGCGAACACCGGGGAGCTGTTTTTT. The chain employs TRBV10-2 and TRBJ2-2, with D perhaps matching TRBD1 (5 bases). The V end lost 5 bases, the J end lost 0 bases, and 13 bases lay between the germline ends. This CDR3 has 16 amino acids. Germline CDR1 reads WSHSY; CDR2 reads SAAADI.

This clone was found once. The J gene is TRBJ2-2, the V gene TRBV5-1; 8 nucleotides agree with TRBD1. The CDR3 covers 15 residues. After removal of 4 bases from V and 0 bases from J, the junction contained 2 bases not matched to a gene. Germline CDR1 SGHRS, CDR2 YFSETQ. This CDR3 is CASSRDRTNTGELFF. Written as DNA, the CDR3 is TGCGCCAGCAGCAGGGACAGGACGAACACCGGGGAGCTGTTTTTT.

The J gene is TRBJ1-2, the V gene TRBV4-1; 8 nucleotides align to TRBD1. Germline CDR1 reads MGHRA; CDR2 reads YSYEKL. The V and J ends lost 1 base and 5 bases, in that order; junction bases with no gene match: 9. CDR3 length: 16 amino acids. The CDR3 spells CASSQARDRNVYGYTF. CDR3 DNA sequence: TGCGCCAGCAGCCAAGCCCGGGACAGGAATGTATATGGCTACACCTTC.

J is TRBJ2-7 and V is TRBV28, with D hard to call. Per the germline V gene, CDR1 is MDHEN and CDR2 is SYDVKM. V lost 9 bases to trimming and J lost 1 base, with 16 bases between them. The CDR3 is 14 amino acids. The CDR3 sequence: CASRVGSASYEQYF. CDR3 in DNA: TGTGCCAGTCGAGTCGGGTCAGCGTCCTACGAGCAGTACTTC.

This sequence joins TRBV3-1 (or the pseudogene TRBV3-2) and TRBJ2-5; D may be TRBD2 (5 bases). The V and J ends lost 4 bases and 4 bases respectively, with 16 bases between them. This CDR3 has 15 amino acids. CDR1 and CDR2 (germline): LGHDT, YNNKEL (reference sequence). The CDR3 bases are TGTGCCAGCAGCCCAAGCACAACTAGAGGAGAGACCCAGTACTTC. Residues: CASSPSTTRGETQYF.

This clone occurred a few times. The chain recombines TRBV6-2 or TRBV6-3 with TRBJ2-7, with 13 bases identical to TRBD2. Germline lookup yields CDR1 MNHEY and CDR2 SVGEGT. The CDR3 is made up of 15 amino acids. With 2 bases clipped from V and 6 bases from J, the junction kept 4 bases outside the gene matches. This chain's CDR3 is CASSYAGLAGAEQYF. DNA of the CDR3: TGTGCCAGCAGTTACGCCGGACTAGCGGGAGCCGAGCAGTACTTC.

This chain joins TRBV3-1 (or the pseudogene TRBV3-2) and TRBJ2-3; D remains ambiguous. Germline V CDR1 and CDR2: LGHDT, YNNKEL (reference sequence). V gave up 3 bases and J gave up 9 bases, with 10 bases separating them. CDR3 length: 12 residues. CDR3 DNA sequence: TGTGCCAGCAGCCACGGTGTGGGCACGCAGTATTTT. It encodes CASSHGVGTQYF.

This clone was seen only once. The CDR3 sequence: CASSQAGGRDPYEQYF. In DNA form, the CDR3 reads TGTGCCAGCAGCCAAGCCGGAGGGCGGGATCCCTACGAGCAGTACTTC. J is TRBJ2-7 and V is TRBV4-2; D perhaps matches TRBD2 (6 bases). Between the trimmed V and J ends, which lost 1 base and 2 bases, there was a span of 15 bases. The CDR3 has 16 amino acids. The germline V gene encodes CDR1 LGHNA and CDR2 YNFKEQ.

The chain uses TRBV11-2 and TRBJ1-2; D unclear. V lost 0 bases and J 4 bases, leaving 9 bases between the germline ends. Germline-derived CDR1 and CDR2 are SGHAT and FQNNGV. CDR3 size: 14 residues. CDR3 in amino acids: CASSLEVGVYGYTF. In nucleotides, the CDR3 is TGTGCCAGCAGCTTAGAGGTCGGAGTCTATGGCTACACCTTC.